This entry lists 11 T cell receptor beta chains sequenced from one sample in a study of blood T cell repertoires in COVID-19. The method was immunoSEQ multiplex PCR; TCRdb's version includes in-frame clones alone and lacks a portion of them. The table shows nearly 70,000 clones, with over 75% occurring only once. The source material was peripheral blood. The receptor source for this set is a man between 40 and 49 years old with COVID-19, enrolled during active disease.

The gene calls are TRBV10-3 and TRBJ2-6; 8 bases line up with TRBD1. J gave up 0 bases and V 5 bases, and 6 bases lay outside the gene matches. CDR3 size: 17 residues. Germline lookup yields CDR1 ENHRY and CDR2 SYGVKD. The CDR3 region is CAISSGTGRSGANVLTF. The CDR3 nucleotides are TGTGCCATCAGTTCCGGGACAGGCCGCTCTGGGGCCAACGTCCTGACTTTC.

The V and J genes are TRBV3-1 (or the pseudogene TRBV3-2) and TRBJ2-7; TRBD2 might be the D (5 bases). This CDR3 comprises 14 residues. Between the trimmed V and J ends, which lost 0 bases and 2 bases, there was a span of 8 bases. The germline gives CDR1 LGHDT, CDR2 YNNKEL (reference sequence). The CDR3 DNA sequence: TGTGCCAGCAGCCAAGAGCTAGCCCCCTACGAGCAGTACTTC. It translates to CASSQELAPYEQYF.

CDR3 residues: CASIQGQSGNTIYF. The DNA of the CDR3 is TGTGCCAGTATACAGGGGCAGTCTGGAAACACCATATATTTT. V and J are TRBV19 and TRBJ1-3; TRBD1 agrees at 7 bases. V was clipped by 7 bases and J by 1 base; unmatched bases: 4. Per germline, CDR1 LNHDA and CDR2 SQIVND (reference sequence). The CDR3 is 14 amino acids.

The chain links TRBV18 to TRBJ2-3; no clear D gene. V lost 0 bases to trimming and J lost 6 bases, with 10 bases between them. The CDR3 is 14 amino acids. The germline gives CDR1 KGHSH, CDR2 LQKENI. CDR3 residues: CASSPPSRWDTQYF. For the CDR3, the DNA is TGTGCCAGCTCACCACCGAGCCGCTGGGATACGCAGTATTTT.

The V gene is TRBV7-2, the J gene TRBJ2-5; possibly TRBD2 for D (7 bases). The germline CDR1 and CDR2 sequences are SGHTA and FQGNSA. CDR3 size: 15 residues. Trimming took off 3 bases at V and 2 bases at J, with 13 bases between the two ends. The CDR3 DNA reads TGTGCCAGCAGCTTTGGGGGGGGGCCTCAAGAGACCCAGTACTTC. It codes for CASSFGGGPQETQYF.

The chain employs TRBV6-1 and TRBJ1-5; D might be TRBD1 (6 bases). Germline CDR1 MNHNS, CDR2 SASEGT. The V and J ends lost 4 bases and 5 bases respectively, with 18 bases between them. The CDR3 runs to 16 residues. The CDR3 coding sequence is TGTGCCAGCAGTGGAGGTGGGGGGGGCGCAGATCAGCCCCAGCATTTT. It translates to CASSGGGGGADQPQHF.

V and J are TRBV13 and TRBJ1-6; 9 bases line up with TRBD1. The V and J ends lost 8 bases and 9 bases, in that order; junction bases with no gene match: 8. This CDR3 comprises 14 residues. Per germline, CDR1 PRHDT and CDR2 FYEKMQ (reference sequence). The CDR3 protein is CASLAADRGSPLHF. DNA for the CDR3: TGTGCCAGCTTGGCCGCGGACAGGGGTTCACCCCTCCACTTT.

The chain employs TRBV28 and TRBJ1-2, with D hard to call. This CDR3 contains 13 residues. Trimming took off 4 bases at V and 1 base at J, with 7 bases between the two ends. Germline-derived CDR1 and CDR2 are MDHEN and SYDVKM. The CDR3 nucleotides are TGTGCCAGCAGTTCACAGCTTAACTATGGCTACACCTTC. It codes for CASSSQLNYGYTF.

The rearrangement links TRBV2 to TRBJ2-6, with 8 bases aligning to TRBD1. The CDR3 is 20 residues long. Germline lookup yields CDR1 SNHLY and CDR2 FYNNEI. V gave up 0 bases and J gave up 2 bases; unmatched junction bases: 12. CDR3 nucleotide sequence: TGTGCCAGCAGTGAAGCCACCGGGACAGGTTATTCTACTGGGGCCAACGTCCTGACTTTC. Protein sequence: CASSEATGTGYSTGANVLTF.

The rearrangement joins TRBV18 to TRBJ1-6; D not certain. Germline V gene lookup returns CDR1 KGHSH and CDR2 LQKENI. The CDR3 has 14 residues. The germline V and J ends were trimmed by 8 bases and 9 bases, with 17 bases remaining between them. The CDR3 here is CASTKTELGSPLHF. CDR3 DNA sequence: TGTGCCAGCACCAAGACTGAGCTAGGTTCACCCCTCCACTTT. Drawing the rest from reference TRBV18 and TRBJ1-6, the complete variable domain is NAGVMQNPRHLVRRRGQEARLRCSPMKGHSHVYWYRQLPEEGLKFMVYLQKENIIDESGMPKERFSAEFPKEGPSILRIQQVVRGDSAAYFCASTKTELGSPLHFGNGTRLTVT.

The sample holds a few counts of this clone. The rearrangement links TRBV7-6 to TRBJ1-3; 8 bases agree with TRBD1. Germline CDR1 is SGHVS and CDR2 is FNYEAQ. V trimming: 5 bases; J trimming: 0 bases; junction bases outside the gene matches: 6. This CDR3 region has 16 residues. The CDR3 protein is CASSPNRGVSGNTIYF. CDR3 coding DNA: TGTGCCAGCAGCCCAAACAGGGGGGTCTCTGGAAACACCATATATTTT.